A selection of T cell receptor beta chains follows, all from one sample in a study of Ad26.COV2.S vaccination and SARS-CoV-2 variants. Measured with immunoSEQ multiplex PCR; TCRdb has only the in-frame clones, and not every one. Altogether hundreds of thousands of clones are present, roughly 84% being singletons, with the ten largest covering about 3.4%. The sample in question was peripheral blood, obtained in a trial of Ad26.COV2.S vaccine versus placebo. The receptors here all came from a person between 18 and 60 years old who received the Ad26.COV2.S COVID-19 vaccine or a placebo. Both conserved end residues are part of each CDR3. D genes are given only for firm matches. Size tells how often a clone was seen (once, few, many) or the class of an expanded clone, and some rows leave it out.

j_call clone_size d_call v_call cdr3_aa cdr3_nt
TRBJ1-1 NA TRBD1 TRBV6-2/TRBV6-3 CASSGQGYTEAFF TGTGCCAGCAGCGGACAGGGGTACACTGAAGCTTTCTTT
TRBJ1-1 NA NA TRBV29-1 CSVAPLSGTEAFF TGCAGCGTTGCTCCCCTTTCGGGTACTGAAGCTTTCTTT
TRBJ2-3 NA NA TRBV11-3 CASSPGVSTDTQYF TGTGCCAGCAGCCCAGGAGTAAGCACAGATACGCAGTATTTT
TRBJ1-2 once NA TRBV5-4 CASSQDSRGYTF TGTGCCAGCAGCCAGGACAGTAGGGGCTACACCTTC
TRBJ2-7 NA TRBD1 TRBV29-1 CSVVLGGLEQYF TGCAGCGTTGTGTTAGGGGGCCTCGAGCAGTACTTC
TRBJ1-2 NA NA TRBV30 CAWSEGGMAGINYGYTF TGTGCCTGGAGTGAAGGGGGTATGGCCGGAATTAACTATGGCTACACCTTC
TRBJ1-5 few NA TRBV4-1 CASSQGAGANQPQHF TGCGCCAGCAGCCAAGGGGCAGGGGCCAATCAGCCCCAGCATTTT
TRBJ2-5 once TRBD1 TRBV4-1 CASSQIRDRTRETQYF TGCGCCAGCAGCCAGATCCGGGACAGGACCCGGGAGACCCAGTACTTC
TRBJ2-2 NA TRBD1 TRBV4-3 CASSPVVAGGTGNTGELFF TGCGCCAGCAGTCCAGTAGTCGCCGGCGGGACAGGGAACACCGGGGAGCTGTTTTTT
TRBJ2-3 NA NA TRBV12-5 CASGPRVDTQYF TGTGCTAGTGGCCCGAGGGTCGATACGCAGTATTTT
TRBJ2-5 NA NA TRBV19 CASSPLGETQYF TGTGCCAGTAGTCCTTTGGGGGAGACCCAGTACTTC
TRBJ2-7 NA TRBD1 TRBV7-2 CASSPGTGWSYEQYF TGTGCCAGCAGCCCCGGGACAGGGTGGAGCTACGAGCAGTACTTC
TRBJ1-2 NA NA TRBV2 CASIVEQGLIGYTF TGTGCCAGCATCGTGGAACAGGGCTTGATTGGCTACACCTTC
TRBJ1-1 NA TRBD1 TRBV2 CASSERTGGFWDTEAFF TGTGCCAGCAGTGAAAGGACAGGGGGCTTTTGGGACACTGAAGCTTTCTTT
TRBJ2-5 NA TRBD2 TRBV4-2 CASSPGTSGASRTQYF TGTGCCAGCAGCCCAGGGACTAGCGGGGCCTCGCGGACCCAGTACTTC
TRBJ1-2 NA NA TRBV30 CAWNMGNYGYTF TGTGCCTGGAATATGGGCAACTATGGCTACACCTTC